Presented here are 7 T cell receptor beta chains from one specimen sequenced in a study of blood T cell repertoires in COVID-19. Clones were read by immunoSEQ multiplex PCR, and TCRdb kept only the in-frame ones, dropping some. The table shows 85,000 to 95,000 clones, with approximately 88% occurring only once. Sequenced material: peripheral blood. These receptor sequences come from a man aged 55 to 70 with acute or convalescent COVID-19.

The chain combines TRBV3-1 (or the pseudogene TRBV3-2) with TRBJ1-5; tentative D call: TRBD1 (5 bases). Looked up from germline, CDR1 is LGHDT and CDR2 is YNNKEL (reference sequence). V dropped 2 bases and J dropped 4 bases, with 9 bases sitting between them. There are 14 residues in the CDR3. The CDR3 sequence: CASSQSSGNQPQHF. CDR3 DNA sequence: TGTGCCAGCAGCCAATCCTCAGGGAATCAGCCCCAGCATTTT.

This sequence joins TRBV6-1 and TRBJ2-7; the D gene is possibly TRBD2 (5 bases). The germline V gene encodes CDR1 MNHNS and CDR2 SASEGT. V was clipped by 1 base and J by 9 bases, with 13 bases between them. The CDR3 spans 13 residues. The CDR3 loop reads CASSEGPGRTQYF. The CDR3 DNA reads TGTGCCAGCAGTGAAGGCCCGGGGAGAACGCAGTACTTC.

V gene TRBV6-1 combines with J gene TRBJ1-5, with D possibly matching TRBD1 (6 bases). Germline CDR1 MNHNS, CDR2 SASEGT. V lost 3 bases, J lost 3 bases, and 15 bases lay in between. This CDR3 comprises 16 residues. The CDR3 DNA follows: TGTGCCAGCAGTGACGACGAGACAGGCCCCAATCAGCCCCAGCATTTT. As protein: CASSDDETGPNQPQHF.

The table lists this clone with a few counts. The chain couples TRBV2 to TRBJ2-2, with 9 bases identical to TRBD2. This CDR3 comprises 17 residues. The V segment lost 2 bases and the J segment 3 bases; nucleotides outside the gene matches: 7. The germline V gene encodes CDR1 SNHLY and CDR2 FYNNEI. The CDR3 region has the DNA TGTGCCAGCAGTGAAAGGAGGCGGGAGGGCCACACCGGGGAGCTGTTTTTT. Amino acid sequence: CASSERRREGHTGELFF.

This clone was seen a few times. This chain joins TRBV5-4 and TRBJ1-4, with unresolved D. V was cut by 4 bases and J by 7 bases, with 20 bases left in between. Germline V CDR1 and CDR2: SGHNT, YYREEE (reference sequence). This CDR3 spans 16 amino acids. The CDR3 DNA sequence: TGTGCCAGCAGCAAATTGGACTCGGCCCGGGGTGAAAAACTGTTTTTT. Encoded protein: CASSKLDSARGEKLFF. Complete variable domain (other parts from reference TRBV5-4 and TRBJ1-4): ETGVTQSPTHLIKTRGQQVTLRCSSQSGHNTVSWYQQALGQGPQFIFQYYREEENGRGNFPPRFSGLQFPNYSSELNVNALELDDSALYLCASSKLDSARGEKLFFGSGTQLSVL.

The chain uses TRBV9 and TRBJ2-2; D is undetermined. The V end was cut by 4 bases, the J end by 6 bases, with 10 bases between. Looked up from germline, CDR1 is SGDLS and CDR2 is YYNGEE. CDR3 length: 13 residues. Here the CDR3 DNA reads TGTGCCAGCAGCCCACAGAGTGCCGGGGAGCTGTTTTTT. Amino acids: CASSPQSAGELFF.

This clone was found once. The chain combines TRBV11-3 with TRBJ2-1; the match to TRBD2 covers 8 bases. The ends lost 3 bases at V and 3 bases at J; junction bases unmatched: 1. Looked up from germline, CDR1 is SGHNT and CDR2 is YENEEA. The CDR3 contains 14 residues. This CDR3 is CASSFGGDYNEQFF. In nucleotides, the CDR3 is TGTGCCAGCAGCTTCGGGGGGGACTACAATGAGCAGTTCTTC.